The 10 T cell receptor beta chains reported below all come from one sample, sequenced in a study of cytomegalovirus exposure and HLA in healthy donors. The PCR made use of 60 Vbeta and 13 Jbeta primers. TCRdb keeps only in-frame clones here, not all; method: immunoSEQ multiplex PCR. The data hold approximately 160,000 clones, with just under 80% observed a single time. Sequencing was done on a sample of PBMCs. The receptors shown here come from a man aged 18 to 29 in good health and CMV-seropositive.

This clone appeared once. J is TRBJ1-1 and V is TRBV2; D possibly corresponds to TRBD1 (5 bases). CDR3 length: 13 residues. From germline, CDR1 is SNHLY and CDR2 FYNNEI. Between the trimmed V and J ends, which lost 8 bases and 3 bases, there was a span of 13 bases. The CDR3 is CASHRPGDTEAFF. CDR3 nucleotides: TGTGCCAGCCACCGGCCGGGGGACACTGAAGCTTTCTTT.

The chain joins TRBV6-5 to TRBJ2-1; TRBD2 matches at 7 bases. The trim removed 4 bases at V and 7 bases at J, leaving 7 bases unmatched. Germline V gives CDR1 MNHEY, CDR2 SVGAGI. The CDR3 covers 14 residues. The CDR3 loop is CASSFSGEGNEQFF. The CDR3 DNA sequence: TGTGCCAGCAGTTTTTCGGGGGAGGGGAATGAGCAGTTCTTC.

V and J are TRBV4-1 and TRBJ2-1; 8 bases are a match to TRBD1. Trimming at V came to 4 bases and at J to 15 bases, leaving 5 bases not matched to a gene. The CDR3 has 11 amino acids. Germline V CDR1 and CDR2: MGHRA, YSYEKL. CDR3 nucleotide sequence: TGCGCCAGCAGCCCAGGACAGGGACGGTTCTTC. This encodes CASSPGQGRFF.

V and J are TRBV5-1 and TRBJ2-1; no clear D gene. Trimming removed 0 bases at V and 7 bases at J, with 14 bases between. The CDR3 covers 15 residues. The germline gives CDR1 SGHRS, CDR2 YFSETQ. CDR3 sequence: CASSLALLSENEQFF. The CDR3 DNA follows: TGCGCCAGCAGCTTGGCCTTACTATCGGAAAATGAGCAGTTCTTC.

The chain couples TRBV11-2 to TRBJ2-5; 11 bases match TRBD1. The V gene end was trimmed by 6 bases and the J gene end by 4 bases; junction bases not matched to a gene: 7. Germline V lookup: CDR1 SGHAT, CDR2 FQNNGV. This CDR3 comprises 15 residues. CDR3 coding DNA: TGTGCCAGCAGTCAAGGGGGACAGGGGGGAGAGACCCAGTACTTC. As protein: CASSQGGQGGETQYF.

V and J are TRBV11-2 and TRBJ2-5; TRBD1 matches 9 bases. V was pared by 4 bases and J by 5 bases, with 5 bases of the junction left unmatched. This CDR3 comprises 14 residues. Germline loops: CDR1 SGHAT, CDR2 FQNNGV. The CDR3 DNA sequence: TGTGCCAGCAGCTCCTCGGACAGGGGTGAGACCCAGTACTTC. Its translation is CASSSSDRGETQYF. Filled out from reference TRBV11-2 and TRBJ2-5, the complete variable domain reads EAGVAQSPRYKIIEKRQSVAFWCNPISGHATLYWYQQILGQGPKLLIQFQNNGVVDDSQLPKDRFSAERLKGVDSTLKIQPAKLEDSAVYLCASSSSDRGETQYFGPGTRLLVL.

The chain combines TRBV5-4 with TRBJ2-1; 8 bases agree with TRBD2. After removal of 1 base from V and 0 bases from J, the junction contained 3 bases not matched to a gene. The V gene's germline CDR1 is SGHNT and CDR2 YYREEE (reference sequence). This CDR3 is built from 16 residues. The CDR3 DNA reads as TGTGCCAGCAGCTTGACTAGCGGAAACTCCTACAATGAGCAGTTCTTC. Its translation: CASSLTSGNSYNEQFF. Complete variable domain (other parts from reference TRBV5-4 and TRBJ2-1): ETGVTQSPTHLIKTRGQQVTLRCSSQSGHNTVSWYQQALGQGPQFIFQYYREEENGRGNFPPRFSGLQFPNYSSELNVNALELDDSALYLCASSLTSGNSYNEQFFGPGTRLTVL.

CDR3 DNA sequence: TGTGCCAGCCTGACAGGTACCTACGAGCAGTACTTC. The encoded protein is CASLTGTYEQYF. The V and J genes are TRBV2 and TRBJ2-7, with a possible D match to TRBD1 (6 bases). The CDR3 totals 12 residues. Per germline, CDR1 SNHLY and CDR2 FYNNEI. V lost 8 bases and J lost 2, with 10 bases in between.

The genes are TRBV19 and TRBJ2-3; 10 bases fit TRBD2. Germline CDR1 is LNHDA and CDR2 is SQIVND (reference sequence). The CDR3 length is 13 residues. The J segment lost 7 bases and the V segment lost 6 bases, leaving 4 bases of the junction unmatched. CDR3 region: CASRTSGSNTQYF. CDR3 nucleotide sequence: TGTGCCAGTAGGACTAGCGGGTCCAATACGCAGTATTTT.

The chain has TRBV13 and TRBJ2-3, with TRBD2 matching 8 bases. The length of the CDR3 is 17 residues. The germline CDR1 and CDR2 sequences are PRHDT and FYEKMQ (reference sequence). The trim removed 1 base at V and 4 bases at J, leaving 10 bases unmatched. The CDR3 DNA follows: TGTGCCAGCAGCTTAGCGCGGGAGGAAGGATACTCAGATACGCAGTATTTT. Its translation: CASSLAREEGYSDTQYF.